Sequencing of this TCR beta chain was carried out in a study of T-cell memory formation after mild COVID-19. In the study overall: TCR clusters largely stayed donor specific.

One entry per CDR3 protein, called by TCRdb with MiXCR from the 5' RACE reads. The data contain 250,000 to 300,000 distinct CDR3 sequences, roughly 16% of them singletons. This CDR3 is 14 amino acids long. Looked up from germline, CDR1 is MDHEN and CDR2 is SYDVKM. V was shortened by 3 bases and J by 4 bases, with 12 bases between the two germline ends. The material sequenced was PBMCs or a T cell subset sorted from them (not recorded which). This chain links TRBV28 with TRBJ2-5; D is perhaps TRBD2 (7 bases). The TCR sequence derives from a man aged 18-30 years who had mild COVID-19 (a few samples of this study predate the infection). Cell type and time point are not known. The CDR3 region has the DNA TGTGCCAGCAGTTTGCGGGGGCAGGGAGAGACCCAGTACTTC. Residues: CASSLRGQGETQYF. Together with reference TRBV28 and TRBJ2-5, the CDR3 gives the full variable domain: DVKVTQSSRYLVKRTGEKVFLECVQDMDHENMFWYRQDPGLGLRLIYFSYDVKMKEKGDIPEGYSVSREKKERFSLILESASTNQTSMYLCASSLRGQGETQYFGPGTRLLVL.